Following are 18 T cell receptor beta chains from one sample sequenced in a study of shared T cell receptors in the human thymus. Repertoires were generated with immunoSEQ multiplex PCR, while TCRdb's copy carries only in-frame clones and drops some. The sample holds some 720,000 clones, around nine tenths seen once. These same records also appear under a second study, on human thymus T cells.

The sample comprised thymocytes. The receptors shown here come from a boy under three years old with a congenital heart defect.

V usage is TRBV11-2 and J usage is TRBJ1-5, with 7 nucleotides matching TRBD1. Germline lookup yields CDR1 SGHAT and CDR2 FQNNGV. The CDR3 has 18 amino acids. V shed 1 base, J shed 0 bases, and the junction held 9 bases outside the gene matches. The CDR3 nucleotides are TGTGCCAGCAGCTTAGCCCCTCTCGACAGGGATAGCAATCAGCCCCAGCATTTT. Translated: CASSLAPLDRDSNQPQHF.

Only one count was recorded for this clone. This chain joins TRBV19 and TRBJ2-1; the D gene is possibly TRBD2 (5 bases). V was cut by 7 bases and J by 2 bases, with 15 bases left in between. Germline lookup yields CDR1 LNHDA and CDR2 SQIVND (reference sequence). This CDR3 has 15 amino acids. CDR3: CASTNPDYPYNEQFF. The DNA of the CDR3 is TGTGCCAGTACCAACCCCGACTACCCCTACAATGAGCAGTTCTTC. The entire variable domain, with the rest obtained from reference TRBV19 and TRBJ2-1, is as follows: DGGITQSPKYLFRKEGQNVTLSCEQNLNHDAMYWYRQDPGQGLRLIYYSQIVNDFQKGDIAEGYSVSREKKESFPLTVTSAQKNPTAFYLCASTNPDYPYNEQFFGPGTRLTVL.

This chain uses TRBV29-1 with TRBJ1-1; TRBD1 matches at 8 bases. Germline CDR1 is SQVTM and CDR2 is ANQGSEA. The trim removed 4 bases at V and 11 bases at J, leaving 6 bases unmatched. This CDR3 has 11 residues. This chain's CDR3 is CSVGGTGRAFF. CDR3 coding DNA: TGCAGCGTTGGGGGGACAGGTAGGGCTTTCTTT.

The chain has TRBV2 and TRBJ2-3; D is perhaps TRBD2 (6 bases). Trimming left V 8 bases short and J 6 bases short, with 27 bases between. The CDR3 contains 17 residues. Germline loops: CDR1 SNHLY, CDR2 FYNNEI. The CDR3 region has the DNA TGTGCCAGCTACGGTCCGGGGGAGGCCGTGGTTTTGGATACGCAGTATTTT. It translates to CASYGPGEAVVLDTQYF.

V usage is TRBV30 and J usage is TRBJ2-5, with 7 bases fitting TRBD1. Per the germline V gene, CDR1 is GTSNPN and CDR2 is SVGIG (reference sequence). Trimming cost V 4 bases and J 2 bases; bases outside gene matches: 4. CDR3 size: 13 residues. The CDR3 sequence is CAWTGTEQETQYF. The CDR3, as DNA: TGTGCCTGGACCGGGACAGAGCAAGAGACCCAGTACTTC.

V usage is TRBV27 and J usage is TRBJ2-2; weak D call: TRBD2 (6 bases). Germline loops: CDR1 MNHEY, CDR2 SMNVEV (reference sequence). The CDR3 covers 15 residues. Between the trimmed V and J ends, which lost 3 bases and 3 bases, there was a span of 11 bases. The CDR3 region is CASSLRGPHTGELFF. In nucleotides, the CDR3 is TGTGCCAGCAGTTTGCGGGGACCTCACACCGGGGAGCTGTTTTTT.

A note on this clone: The junction departs from the called germline gene at one end, perhaps through a read error. The chain couples TRBV11-1 to TRBJ2-3; tentatively, D is TRBD2 (7 bases). Germline V lookup: CDR1 SGHAT, CDR2 FQDESV (reference sequence). This CDR3 is 15 amino acids long. This CDR3 reads CASTTTAAGASPPSW. The CDR3, as DNA: TGTGCCAGCACCACTACGGCCGCGGGGGCCAGTCCCCCCTCGTGG.

The chain has TRBV19 and TRBJ1-2; D gene unclear. The CDR3 runs 13 residues. V was trimmed by 4 bases and J by 6 bases, leaving 12 bases between them. Germline CDR1 reads LNHDA; CDR2 reads SQIVND (reference sequence). The CDR3 region has the DNA TGTGCCAGTAGTAAAGCCCCTCCTGATGGCTACACCTTC. It specifies CASSKAPPDGYTF.

This chain connects TRBV30 to TRBJ2-7; 7 bases are a match to TRBD2. CDR1 is GTSNPN, CDR2 SVGIG, per germline (reference sequence). This CDR3 is 14 amino acids long. Losses at the gene ends were 3 bases for V and 6 bases for J; bases not matched to a gene: 11. The CDR3 DNA follows: TGTGCCTGGAGGGGTAGGGAGCGGGAAGGCGAGCAGTACTTC. Translated: CAWRGREREGEQYF. Based on the CDR3 plus reference TRBV30 and TRBJ2-7, the full variable domain is SQTIHQWPATLVQPVGSPLSLECTVEGTSNPNLYWYRQAAGRGLQLLFYSVGIGQISSEVPQNLSASRPQDRQFILSSKKLLLSDSGFYLCAWRGREREGEQYFGPGTRLTVT.

The V and J genes are TRBV27 and TRBJ2-7, with 8 bases matching TRBD2. Germline V gene data show CDR1 as MNHEY and CDR2 as SMNVEV (reference sequence). The V and J ends lost 6 bases and 3 bases, in that order; junction bases with no gene match: 7. This CDR3 spans 14 amino acids. The CDR3 protein is CASSLGRGGYEQYF. The CDR3 nucleotides read TGTGCCAGCAGCCTCGGGAGGGGCGGCTACGAGCAGTACTTC.

The V call is TRBV5-6, the J call TRBJ2-3, with unresolved D. Looked up from germline, CDR1 is SGHDT and CDR2 is YYEEEE. The CDR3 loop spans 13 amino acids. The V end lost 6 bases, the J end lost 0 bases, and 8 bases lay between the germline ends. The CDR3 here is CASTLASTDTQYF. CDR3 DNA: TGTGCCAGCACTTTGGCTAGCACAGATACGCAGTATTTT.

V and J are TRBV9 and TRBJ2-7; 14 bases agree with TRBD2. J was trimmed by 7 bases and V by 0 bases; bases with no gene match: 15. CDR3 length equals 19 residues. CDR1 SGDLS and CDR2 YYNGEE come from the germline V gene. The DNA for the CDR3 is TGTGCCAGCAGCGTAGAAGGCCGACTAGCGGGAGGGCCGGTAGGGGAGCAGTACTTC. This codes for CASSVEGRLAGGPVGEQYF.

This clone occurred once. The rearrangement uses TRBV5-8 and TRBJ2-7; D might be TRBD2 (5 bases). Trimming took 3 bases from V and 0 from J, leaving 13 bases between them. This CDR3 has 15 residues. Per germline, CDR1 SGHTS and CDR2 YDEGEE. This CDR3 is CASSSRRLLSYEQYF. The CDR3 DNA follows: TGTGCCAGCAGCTCCCGGAGGCTTCTCTCCTACGAGCAGTACTTC.

CDR3 in amino acids: CASSLAATGGVRPGELFF. The CDR3 DNA is TGTGCCAGCAGCTTAGCAGCGACAGGGGGCGTTCGTCCCGGGGAGCTGTTTTTT. This chain joins TRBV7-2 and TRBJ2-2, with 10 bases identical to TRBD1. The CDR3 consists of 18 residues. Germline lookup yields CDR1 SGHTA and CDR2 FQGNSA. V shed 0 bases, J shed 6 bases, and the junction held 10 bases outside the gene matches.

This chain uses TRBV6-7 with TRBJ2-3, with a weak D call TRBD2 (5 bases). TRBV6-7 is given ORF status, its function remaining uncertain. V was shortened by 6 bases and J by 2 bases, with 18 bases between the two germline ends. CDR3 length equals 16 residues. The CDR3 region is CASSAPGDNDTDTQYF. In DNA form, the CDR3 reads TGTGCCAGCAGCGCACCCGGGGATAACGACACAGATACGCAGTATTTT.

As to this clone: Distinct nucleotide sequences in the sample also encode this CDR3. The V gene is TRBV5-1, the J gene TRBJ1-2; D remains unclear. This CDR3 has 14 amino acids. V lost 1 base and J 3 bases, leaving 10 bases between the germline ends. Germline loops: CDR1 SGHRS, CDR2 YFSETQ. The CDR3 reads CASSLTGSHYGYTF. The CDR3 bases are TGCGCCAGCAGCTTGACCGGTTCTCACTATGGCTACACCTTC.

The CDR3 here is CASSPPGQGAAYEQYF. In DNA, the CDR3 is TGCGCCAGCAGCCCTCCGGGACAGGGGGCAGCGTACGAGCAGTACTTC. The chain recombines TRBV5-1 with TRBJ2-7, with 12 nucleotides matching TRBD1. The CDR3 is 16 residues long. J gave up 4 bases and V 4 bases, and 9 bases lay outside the gene matches. CDR1 is SGHRS, CDR2 YFSETQ, per germline.

The chain links TRBV29-1 to TRBJ1-4; D remains ambiguous. Germline CDR1 reads SQVTM; CDR2 reads ANQGSEA. Trimming shortened V by 8 bases and J by 2 bases, and 15 bases separated the two germline ends. The CDR3 spans 14 residues. The CDR3 is CSTTFSATNEKLFF. The CDR3 coding sequence is TGCAGCACTACTTTTTCTGCGACTAATGAAAAACTGTTTTTT.